A selection of T cell receptor beta chains follows, all from one sample in a study of blood T cell repertoires in COVID-19. Profiling relied on immunoSEQ multiplex PCR, and the TCRdb table lists in-frame clones only, not all of them. The sample yields 200,000 to 250,000 clones, 70% to 90% seen once. Source material: peripheral blood. These receptors originate from a woman younger than 30 who had recovered from COVID-19. CDR3s include the opening cysteine and the closing phenylalanine or tryptophan. The D gene is left open where the match is weak. The size field is filled for only some rows; it gives once, few, many or a size class.

abundance: .; d_gene: .; v_gene: TRBV11-2; j_gene: TRBJ1-1; CDR3nt: TGTGCCAGCAGCTCAAGCCGGGGCCAGGGGAGGGATTCTGAAGCTTTCTTT; CDR3aa: CASSSSRGQGRDSEAFF
abundance: few; d_gene: .; v_gene: TRBV2; j_gene: TRBJ1-5; CDR3nt: TGTGCCAGTTCGGACAGCCGAAGCAATCAGCCCCAGCATTTT; CDR3aa: CASSDSRSNQPQHF
abundance: .; d_gene: TRBD1; v_gene: TRBV4-3; j_gene: TRBJ1-1; CDR3nt: TGCGCCAGCAGCCAATCCCTTGACAGGGGGCCGGTCACTGAAGCTTTCTTT; CDR3aa: CASSQSLDRGPVTEAFF
abundance: once; d_gene: TRBD1; v_gene: TRBV19; j_gene: TRBJ2-5; CDR3nt: TGTGCCAGTAGTATAGTAAGGGACAGGGGCTGGGAGACCCAGTACTTC; CDR3aa: CASSIVRDRGWETQYF
abundance: .; d_gene: TRBD1; v_gene: TRBV28; j_gene: TRBJ1-2; CDR3nt: TGTGCCAGCAGTATCACGGACAGGGCGATTGGCTACACCTTC; CDR3aa: CASSITDRAIGYTF
abundance: few; d_gene: .; v_gene: TRBV7-9; j_gene: TRBJ1-5; CDR3nt: TGTGCCAGCAGCTCTGGACTTTTATTAGATAGCAATCAGCCCCAGCATTTT; CDR3aa: CASSSGLLLDSNQPQHF
abundance: .; d_gene: .; v_gene: TRBV28; j_gene: TRBJ1-4; CDR3nt: TGTGCCAGCAGTGGAAGCTCAGGGGTCGGACGTGAAAAACTGTTTTTT; CDR3aa: CASSGSSGVGREKLFF
abundance: .; d_gene: .; v_gene: TRBV3-1/TRBV3-2; j_gene: TRBJ2-3; CDR3nt: TGTGCCAGCAGCCGCTTCCTCGGGAAATCGCCTAGCACAGATACGCAGTATTTT; CDR3aa: CASSRFLGKSPSTDTQYF
abundance: .; d_gene: TRBD1; v_gene: TRBV7-2; j_gene: TRBJ2-2; CDR3nt: TGTGCCAGCAGCCCGGACCGGACAGGGTTGGGCACCGGGGAGCTGTTTTTT; CDR3aa: CASSPDRTGLGTGELFF
abundance: few; d_gene: .; v_gene: TRBV4-1; j_gene: TRBJ1-1; CDR3nt: TGCGCCAGCAGCCAGGTCTATAGCCCAGAAAGTCGAGCTTTCTTT; CDR3aa: CASSQVYSPESRAFF
abundance: .; d_gene: .; v_gene: TRBV9; j_gene: TRBJ1-1; CDR3nt: TGTGCCAGCAGCCCCGCCGGGCAGGGCCCAGGGTTGGTCTTT; CDR3aa: CASSPAGQGPGLVF
abundance: .; d_gene: TRBD2; v_gene: TRBV7-9; j_gene: TRBJ2-1; CDR3nt: TGTGCCAGCAGCTTAGTCTATGAGGCGGGAGGTACTTACAATGAGCAGTTCTTC; CDR3aa: CASSLVYEAGGTYNEQFF
abundance: .; d_gene: TRBD1; v_gene: TRBV27; j_gene: TRBJ2-7; CDR3nt: TGTGCCAGCAGTTTCCCCAGGGACAGTTCCTCTGACGAGCAGTACTTC; CDR3aa: CASSFPRDSSSDEQYF
abundance: .; d_gene: TRBD1; v_gene: TRBV25-1; j_gene: TRBJ2-4; CDR3nt: TGTGCCAGCAGTGAAGAAGGGGGCCGTGACATTCAGTACTTC; CDR3aa: CASSEEGGRDIQYF
abundance: .; d_gene: .; v_gene: TRBV4-1; j_gene: TRBJ1-5; CDR3nt: TGCGCCAGCAGCCAAGACTGGGCAGGGAGCAATCAGCCCCAGCATTTT; CDR3aa: CASSQDWAGSNQPQHF
abundance: .; d_gene: TRBD1; v_gene: TRBV7-3; j_gene: TRBJ2-2; CDR3nt: TGTGCCAGCAGCTCAAGGGGGCCCACGGGCACCGGGGAGCTGTTTTTT; CDR3aa: CASSSRGPTGTGELFF
abundance: .; d_gene: .; v_gene: TRBV12-3/TRBV12-4; j_gene: TRBJ1-5; CDR3nt: TGTGCCAGCAGTTACGGGGGGGGTCAGCCCCAGCATTTT; CDR3aa: CASSYGGGQPQHF
abundance: .; d_gene: .; v_gene: TRBV21-1; j_gene: TRBJ2-1; CDR3nt: TGTGCCAGCACCCGCTTAATGTTTTGGCGGGAGATGTCGGATGAGCAGTTCTTC; CDR3aa: CASTRLMFWREMSDEQFF
abundance: .; d_gene: .; v_gene: TRBV7-2; j_gene: TRBJ2-5; CDR3nt: TGTGCCAGTCGGGGGTCCGCGCGATTGGAGACCCAGTACTTC; CDR3aa: CASRGSARLETQYF